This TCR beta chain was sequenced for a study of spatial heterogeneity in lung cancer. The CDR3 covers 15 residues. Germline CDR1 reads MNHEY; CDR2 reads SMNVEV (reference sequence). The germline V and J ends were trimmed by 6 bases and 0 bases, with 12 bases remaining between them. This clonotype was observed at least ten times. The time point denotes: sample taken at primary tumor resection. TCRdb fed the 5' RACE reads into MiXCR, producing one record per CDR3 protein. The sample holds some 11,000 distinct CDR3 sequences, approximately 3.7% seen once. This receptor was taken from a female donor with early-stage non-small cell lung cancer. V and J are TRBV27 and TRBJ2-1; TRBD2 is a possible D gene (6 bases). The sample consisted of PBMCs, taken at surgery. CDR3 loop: CASRADGSSYNEQFF. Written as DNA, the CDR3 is TGTGCCAGCAGGGCAGACGGGAGCTCCTACAATGAGCAGTTCTTC.